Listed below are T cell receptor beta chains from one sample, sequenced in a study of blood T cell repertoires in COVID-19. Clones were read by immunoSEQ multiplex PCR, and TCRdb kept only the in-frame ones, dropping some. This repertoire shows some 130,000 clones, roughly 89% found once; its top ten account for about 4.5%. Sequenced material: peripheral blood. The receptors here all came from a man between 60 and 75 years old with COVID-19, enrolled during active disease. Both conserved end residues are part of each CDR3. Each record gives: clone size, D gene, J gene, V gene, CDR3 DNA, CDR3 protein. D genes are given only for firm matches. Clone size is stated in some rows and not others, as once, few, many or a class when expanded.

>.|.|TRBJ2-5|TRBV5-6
TGTGCCAGCAGCTTGGAACGAGGGACTGGAGAGACCCAGTACTTC
CASSLERGTGETQYF
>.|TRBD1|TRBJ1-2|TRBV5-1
TGCGCCAGCACCGAAACAGGGGTTTTGGATGGCTACACCTTC
CASTETGVLDGYTF
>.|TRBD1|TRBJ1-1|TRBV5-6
TGTGCCAGCAGCTCTGGACAGGGGGCGAGGATTGATGAAGCTTTCTTT
CASSSGQGARIDEAFF
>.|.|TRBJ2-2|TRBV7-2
TGTGCCAGCAGCCTAAAGACAGGAGCGAACACCGGGGAGCTGTTTTTT
CASSLKTGANTGELFF
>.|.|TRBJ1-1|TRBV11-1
TGTGCCAGCAGCGCAGAACTGAACACTGAAGCTTTCTTT
CASSAELNTEAFF
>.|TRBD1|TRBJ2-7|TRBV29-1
TGCAGCGTTGAAGGGGACAGGGCCTCCTACGAGCAGTACTTC
CSVEGDRASYEQYF
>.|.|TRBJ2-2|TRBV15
TGTGCCACCAGTAAGGCAGGGGCAAACACCGGGGAGCTGTTTTTT
CATSKAGANTGELFF
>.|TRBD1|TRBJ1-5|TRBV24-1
TGTGCCACCAGTGACAAGCAAGGGGGCTGGGATCAGCCCCAGCATTTT
CATSDKQGGWDQPQHF
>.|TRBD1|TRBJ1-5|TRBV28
TGTGCCAGCAGTAGGACAGGGCCTTACAATCAGCCCCAGCATTTT
CASSRTGPYNQPQHF
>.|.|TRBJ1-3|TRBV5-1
TGCGCCAGCAGCTTGGCGAGCGGGTTCTCTGGAAACACCATATATTTT
CASSLASGFSGNTIYF
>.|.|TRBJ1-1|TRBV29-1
TGCAGCGTTGAAGTACAGGGAGTGGACACTGAAGCTTTCTTT
CSVEVQGVDTEAFF
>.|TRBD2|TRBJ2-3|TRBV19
TGTGCCAGTAAGAAAAACCCAGCGGGGGGGACAGATACGCAGTATTTT
CASKKNPAGGTDTQYF
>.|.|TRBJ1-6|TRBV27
TGTGCCAGCACCGACTTCGTTGGGGCCCATCGTAACTCACCCCTCCACTTT
CASTDFVGAHRNSPLHF
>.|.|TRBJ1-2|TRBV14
TGTGCCAGCGGAAAAAACGAGGGCTATGGCTACACCTTC
CASGKNEGYGYTF
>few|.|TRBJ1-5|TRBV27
TGTGCCAGCAGTTGGGCGCAGGTAAGCAATCAGCCCCAGCATTTT
CASSWAQVSNQPQHF
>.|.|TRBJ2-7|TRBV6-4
TGTGCCAGCAGTCGGGACACTGGCTCCTACGAGCAGTACTTC
CASSRDTGSYEQYF
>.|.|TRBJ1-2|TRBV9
TGTGCCAGCAGCGTAGGGGGAGGGGACTATGGCTACACCTTC
CASSVGGGDYGYTF